One sample yielded the 10 T cell receptor beta chains listed below, sequenced in a study of blood T cell repertoires in COVID-19. Clones were sequenced by immunoSEQ multiplex PCR, and TCRdb holds only the in-frame ones, with some missing. The table has about 250,000 clones, 88% seen once; the top ten hold about 0.8%. Material: peripheral blood. All receptors derive from a woman aged 25 to 45 with acute or convalescent COVID-19.

This clone was found a few times. V and J are TRBV27 and TRBJ2-1; 9 bases are shared with TRBD2. After removal of 2 bases from V and 9 bases from J, the junction contained 5 bases not matched to a gene. Looked up from germline, CDR1 is MNHEY and CDR2 is SMNVEV (reference sequence). This CDR3 is 14 amino acids long. The CDR3, as DNA: TGTGCCAGCAGTTTACTACTAGCGGGTAGTGAGCAGTTCTTC. This sequence encodes CASSLLLAGSEQFF.

This clone was recorded only once. The V call is TRBV5-1, the J call TRBJ2-3, with TRBD2 identical over 8 bases. The CDR3 sequence is 15 residues long. Germline assignment: CDR1 SGHRS and CDR2 YFSETQ. V trimming: 1 base; J trimming: 3 bases; junction bases outside the gene matches: 4. The DNA of the CDR3 is TGCGCCAGCAGCTTGCTCTCGGGAGGGACAGATACGCAGTATTTT. Its protein is CASSLLSGGTDTQYF.

The chain couples TRBV7-6 to TRBJ2-7; 7 bases match TRBD1. In germline, CDR1 is SGHVS, CDR2 FNYEAQ. The J segment lost 0 bases and the V segment lost 1 base, leaving 3 bases of the junction unmatched. The CDR3 consists of 15 residues. The CDR3 is CASSLVGDSSYEQYF. In nucleotides, the CDR3 is TGTGCCAGCAGCTTAGTGGGGGACAGCTCCTACGAGCAGTACTTC. Full variable domain (remainder filled in from reference TRBV7-6 and TRBJ2-7): GAGVSQSPRYKVTKRGQDVALRCDPISGHVSLYWYRQALGQGPEFLTYFNYEAQQDKSGLPNDRFSAERPEGSISTLTIQRTEQRDSAMYRCASSLVGDSSYEQYFGPGTRLTVT.

The chain combines TRBV5-3 with TRBJ2-2; 7 positions agree with TRBD2. TRBV5-3 is labeled an ORF, and its function is uncertain. There are 16 residues in the CDR3. J was trimmed by 1 base and V by 0 bases; bases with no gene match: 3. CDR3 region: CARSLASGRNTGELFF. The CDR3 DNA sequence: TGTGCCAGAAGCTTGGCTAGCGGAAGGAACACCGGGGAGCTGTTTTTT.

The genes are TRBV2 and TRBJ2-5; 8 bases fit TRBD2. The J segment lost 7 bases and the V segment lost 1 base, leaving 5 bases of the junction unmatched. The CDR3 runs to 14 residues. CDR1 is SNHLY, CDR2 FYNNEI, per germline. CDR3 region: CASSEVTSVRTQYF. The CDR3 nucleotides are TGTGCCAGCAGTGAAGTGACTAGCGTGCGGACCCAGTACTTC.

The rearrangement joins TRBV7-8 to TRBJ2-1; a possible D gene is TRBD2 (5 bases). V lost 0 bases to trimming and J lost 15 bases, with 18 bases between them. The CDR3 spans 14 residues. Germline assignment: CDR1 SGHVS and CDR2 FQNEAQ. CDR3 loop: CASSLALRWERRFF. The CDR3 DNA is TGTGCCAGCAGCTTAGCACTGAGGTGGGAGAGGCGGTTCTTC.

The chain is built from TRBV11-3 and TRBJ2-2; 10 positions agree with TRBD1. V was pared by 6 bases and J by 3 bases, with 1 base of the junction left unmatched. Germline values: CDR1 SGHNT, CDR2 YENEEA. The CDR3 has 14 residues. The CDR3 spells CASRGQGDTGELFF. CDR3 sequence (DNA): TGTGCCAGCAGAGGACAGGGGGACACCGGGGAGCTGTTTTTT.

CDR3 DNA sequence: TGTGCCACCCTGGGCGGGGGGAACACTGAAGCTTTCTTT. It yields the protein CATLGGGNTEAFF. The V and J genes are TRBV19 and TRBJ1-1, with a possible D match to TRBD1 (5 bases). Germline CDR1 and CDR2: LNHDA and SQIVND (reference sequence). There are 13 residues in the CDR3. The ends were cut back, 10 bases at V and 1 base at J, with 13 bases in the middle.

This clone was counted between two and nine times. The genes are TRBV6-1 and TRBJ2-1; 11 nucleotides match TRBD2. The length of the CDR3 is 20 residues. Germline CDR1 MNHNS, CDR2 SASEGT. V was clipped by 0 bases and J by 7 bases; unmatched bases: 17. The CDR3 DNA follows: TGTGCCAGCAGTGAAGCGGTAGGACTAGCGGGCCAAGCCCCTCGGAATGAGCAGTTCTTC. Residues: CASSEAVGLAGQAPRNEQFF.

The chain joins TRBV30 to TRBJ2-1, with D unresolved. Germline V gene lookup returns CDR1 GTSNPN and CDR2 SVGIG (reference sequence). V lost 0 bases to trimming and J lost 3 bases, with 9 bases between them. The CDR3 runs 14 residues. The CDR3 protein is CAWSVLSRYNEQFF. The CDR3 DNA sequence: TGTGCCTGGAGTGTACTCTCTCGCTACAATGAGCAGTTCTTC.